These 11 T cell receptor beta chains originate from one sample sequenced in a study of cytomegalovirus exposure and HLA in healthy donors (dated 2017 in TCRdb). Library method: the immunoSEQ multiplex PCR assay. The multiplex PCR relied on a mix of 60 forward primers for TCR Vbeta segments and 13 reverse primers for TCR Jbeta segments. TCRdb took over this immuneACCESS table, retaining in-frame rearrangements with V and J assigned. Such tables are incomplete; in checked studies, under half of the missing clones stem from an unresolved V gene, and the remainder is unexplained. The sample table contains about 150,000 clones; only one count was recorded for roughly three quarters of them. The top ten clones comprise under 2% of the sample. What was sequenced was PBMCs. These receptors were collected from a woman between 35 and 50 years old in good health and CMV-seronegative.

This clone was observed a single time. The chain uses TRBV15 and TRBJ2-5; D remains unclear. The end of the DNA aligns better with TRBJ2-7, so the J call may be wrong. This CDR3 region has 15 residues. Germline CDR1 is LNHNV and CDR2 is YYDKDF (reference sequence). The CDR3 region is CATSRDQVRSYEQYF. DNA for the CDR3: TGTGCCACCAGCAGAGATCAAGTACGCTCCTACGAGCAGTACTTC.

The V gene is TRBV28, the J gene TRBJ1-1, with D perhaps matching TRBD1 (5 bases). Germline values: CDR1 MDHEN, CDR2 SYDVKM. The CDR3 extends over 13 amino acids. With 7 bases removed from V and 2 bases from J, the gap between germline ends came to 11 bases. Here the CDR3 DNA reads TGTGCCAGCACCCCGACAGTTAACACTGAAGCTTTCTTT. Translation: CASTPTVNTEAFF.

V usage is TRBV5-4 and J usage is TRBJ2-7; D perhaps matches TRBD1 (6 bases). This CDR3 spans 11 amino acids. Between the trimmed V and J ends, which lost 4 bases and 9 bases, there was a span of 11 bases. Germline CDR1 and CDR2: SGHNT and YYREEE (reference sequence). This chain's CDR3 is CASSKLGGQYF. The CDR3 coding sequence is TGTGCCAGCAGCAAACTAGGGGGGCAGTACTTC.

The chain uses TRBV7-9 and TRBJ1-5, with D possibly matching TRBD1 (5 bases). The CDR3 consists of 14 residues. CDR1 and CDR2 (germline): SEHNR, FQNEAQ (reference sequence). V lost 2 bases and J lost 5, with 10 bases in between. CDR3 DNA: TGTGCCAGCAGCTTATCAGGGTTCGATCAGCCCCAGCATTTT. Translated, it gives CASSLSGFDQPQHF.

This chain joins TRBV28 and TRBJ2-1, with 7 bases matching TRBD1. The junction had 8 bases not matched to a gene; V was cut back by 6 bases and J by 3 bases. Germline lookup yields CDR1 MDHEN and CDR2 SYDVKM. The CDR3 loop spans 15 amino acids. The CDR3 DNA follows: TGTGCCAGCAGGGTGACGACAGGGAACTACAATGAGCAGTTCTTC. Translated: CASRVTTGNYNEQFF.

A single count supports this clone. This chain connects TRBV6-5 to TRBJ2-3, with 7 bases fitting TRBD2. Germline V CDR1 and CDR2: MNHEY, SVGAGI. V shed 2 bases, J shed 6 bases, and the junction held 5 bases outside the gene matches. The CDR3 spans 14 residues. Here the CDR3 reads CASSYRAGVDTQYF. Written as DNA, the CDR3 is TGTGCCAGCAGTTACAGGGCGGGAGTGGATACGCAGTATTTT.

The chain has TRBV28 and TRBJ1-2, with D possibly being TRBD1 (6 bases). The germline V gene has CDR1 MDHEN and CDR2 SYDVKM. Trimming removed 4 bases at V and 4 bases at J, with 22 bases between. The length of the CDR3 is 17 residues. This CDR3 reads CASSSSGQPIHGYGYTF. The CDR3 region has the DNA TGTGCCAGCAGTTCCTCAGGACAGCCTATCCATGGCTATGGCTACACCTTC.

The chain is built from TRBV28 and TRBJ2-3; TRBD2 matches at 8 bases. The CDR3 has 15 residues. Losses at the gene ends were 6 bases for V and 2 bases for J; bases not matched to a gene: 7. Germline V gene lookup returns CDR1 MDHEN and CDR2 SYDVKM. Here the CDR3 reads CASRTIAGLTDTQYF. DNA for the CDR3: TGTGCCAGCAGAACTATAGCGGGGCTCACAGATACGCAGTATTTT.

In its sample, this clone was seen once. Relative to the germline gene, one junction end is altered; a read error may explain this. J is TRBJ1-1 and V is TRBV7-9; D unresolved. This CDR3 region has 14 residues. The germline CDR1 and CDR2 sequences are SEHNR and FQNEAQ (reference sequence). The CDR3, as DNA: TGTGCCGGCAGCTTATTAGATGAGAGAACTGAAGCTTTCTTT. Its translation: CAGSLLDERTEAFF. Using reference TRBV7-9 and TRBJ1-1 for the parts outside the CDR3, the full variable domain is DTGVSQNPRHKITKRGQNVTFRCDPISEHNRLYWYRQTLGQGPEFLTYFQNEAQLEKSRLLSDRFSAERPKGSFSTLEIQRTEQGDSAMYLCAGSLLDERTEAFFGQGTRLTVV.

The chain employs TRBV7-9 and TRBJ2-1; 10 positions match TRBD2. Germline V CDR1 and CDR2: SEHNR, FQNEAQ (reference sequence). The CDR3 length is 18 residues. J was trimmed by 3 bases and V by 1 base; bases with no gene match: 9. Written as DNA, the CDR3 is TGTGCCAGCAGCTTAGGACTAGCGGGTCACATATACTACAATGAGCAGTTCTTC. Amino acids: CASSLGLAGHIYYNEQFF.

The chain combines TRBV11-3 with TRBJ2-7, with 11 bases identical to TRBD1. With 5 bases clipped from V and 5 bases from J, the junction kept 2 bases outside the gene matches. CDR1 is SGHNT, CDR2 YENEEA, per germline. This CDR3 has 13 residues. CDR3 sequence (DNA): TGTGCCAGCAGCGGACAGGGGGCGAACGAGCAGTACTTC. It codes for CASSGQGANEQYF.